The clone carrying this T cell receptor beta chain showed up just a few times. Repertoires were generated with immunoSEQ multiplex PCR, while TCRdb's copy carries only in-frame clones and drops some. The sample carries about 15,000 clones, approximately 30% recorded once. CDR1 and CDR2 (germline): SEHNR, FQNEAQ (reference sequence). The CDR3 extends over 14 amino acids. V lost 8 bases to trimming and J lost 4 bases, with 17 bases between them. The data were taken from a study of graft-versus-host responses after intestinal transplantation. Findings and limits, study-wide: GvH clones detected in recipient marrow included some appearing first in ileum or blood.

200,000 CFSE-labeled responder cells were plated with 200,000 irradiated, violet-dye-labeled stimulator cells. The clonotype originates from a human patient who received an intestinal transplant. The sequences come from alloreactive CD8+ T cells from a mixed lymphocyte reaction culture, collected before intestinal transplant. Subset meaning: CFSE-low proliferating T cells sorted from approximately six-day pre-transplant mixed lymphocyte reaction (GvH or HvG direction). V gene TRBV7-9 combines with J gene TRBJ1-2; a possible D gene is TRBD1 (6 bases). CDR3 loop: CASHGLDRFYGYTF. In DNA, the CDR3 is TGTGCCAGCCACGGACTCGACAGGTTCTATGGCTACACCTTC.